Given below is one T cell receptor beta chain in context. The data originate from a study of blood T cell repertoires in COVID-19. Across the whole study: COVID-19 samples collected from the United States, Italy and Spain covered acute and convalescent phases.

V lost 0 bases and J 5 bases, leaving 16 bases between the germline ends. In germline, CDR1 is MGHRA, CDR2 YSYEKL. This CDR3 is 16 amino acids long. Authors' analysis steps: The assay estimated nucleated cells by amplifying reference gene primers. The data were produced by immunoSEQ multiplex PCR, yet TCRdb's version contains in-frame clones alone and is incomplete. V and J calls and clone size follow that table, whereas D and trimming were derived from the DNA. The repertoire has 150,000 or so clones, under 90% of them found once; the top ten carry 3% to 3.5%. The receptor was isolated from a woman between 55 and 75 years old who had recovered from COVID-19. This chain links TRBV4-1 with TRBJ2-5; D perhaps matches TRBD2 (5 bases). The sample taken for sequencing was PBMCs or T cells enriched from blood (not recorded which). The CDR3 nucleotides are TGCGCCAGCAGCCAAGATTATAGCCTAGCATGGGAGACCCAGTACTTC. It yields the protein CASSQDYSLAWETQYF.